One and the same sample provided the 27 T cell receptor beta chains below, sequenced in a study of T cell changes during pregnancy in multiple sclerosis. Some clones are missing from TCRdb's copy, which holds only in-frame ones; the method was immunoSEQ multiplex PCR. Here the sample spans tens of thousands of clones, about 90% being singletons. Sequences were derived from CD4+ T cells from peripheral blood mononuclear cells, sampled before pregnancy. These receptors came from a female donor with multiple sclerosis, enrolled in a pregnancy study.

The CDR3 here is CASSLGTGVQPQHF. CDR3 coding DNA: TGTGCCAGCAGCTTGGGGACAGGGGTTCAGCCCCAGCATTTT. The chain couples TRBV5-5 to TRBJ1-5; 9 bases fit TRBD1. Germline values: CDR1 SGHKS, CDR2 YYEKEE (reference sequence). Unmatched junction bases numbered 1, after V lost 0 bases and J lost 6 bases. The CDR3 runs 14 residues.

The chain joins TRBV7-6 to TRBJ2-7; D gene unclear. The CDR3 sequence is 14 residues long. The V end was cut by 1 base, the J end by 3 bases, with 10 bases between. Germline loops: CDR1 SGHVS, CDR2 FNYEAQ. CDR3 DNA sequence: TGTGCCAGCAGCTTAGAGCTGGGCCTCTACGAGCAGTACTTC. It specifies CASSLELGLYEQYF.

The genes are TRBV19 and TRBJ2-5; a possible D gene is TRBD2 (6 bases). V was shortened by 3 bases and J by 5 bases, with 16 bases between the two germline ends. The CDR3 runs to 15 residues. Germline V gene data show CDR1 as LNHDA and CDR2 as SQIVND (reference sequence). CDR3 coding DNA: TGTGCCAGTAGTATCAGTTCAGGGAGCGGGGAGACCCAGTACTTC. It translates to CASSISSGSGETQYF.

The rearrangement uses TRBV4-1 and TRBJ2-6, with D possibly TRBD1 on 6 matching bases. V lost 0 bases and J lost 4, with 10 bases in between. Germline V gene lookup returns CDR1 MGHRA and CDR2 YSYEKL. The CDR3 consists of 16 residues. The CDR3 DNA sequence: TGCGCCAGCAGCCAAGATGGGGGCGGAGGGGCCAACGTCCTGACTTTC. It is translated as CASSQDGGGGANVLTF.

The V call is TRBV6-1, the J call TRBJ1-2; D might be TRBD1 (5 bases). The germline gives CDR1 MNHNS, CDR2 SASEGT. CDR3 length: 14 amino acids. V dropped 6 bases and J dropped 4 bases, with 15 bases sitting between them. As DNA, the CDR3 is TGTGCCAGCAGACCAAGCGGGGGTGGCTATGGCTACACCTTC. Protein sequence: CASRPSGGGYGYTF.

V is TRBV19 and J is TRBJ2-2; TRBD2 matches 12 bases. The CDR3 is made up of 18 amino acids. The germline CDR1 and CDR2 sequences are LNHDA and SQIVND (reference sequence). After removal of 8 bases from V and 6 bases from J, the junction contained 16 bases not matched to a gene. The CDR3, as DNA: TGTGCCAGTGGGACAGGGAAAATGACTAGCGGGAGATCCGGGGAGCTGTTTTTT. It specifies CASGTGKMTSGRSGELFF.

This chain connects TRBV5-1 to TRBJ2-3, with a tentative D call TRBD1 (5 bases). This CDR3 has 15 residues. The V and J ends lost 4 bases and 0 bases respectively, with 12 bases between them. The germline gives CDR1 SGHRS, CDR2 YFSETQ. CDR3 sequence (DNA): TGCGCCAGCAGCCAGGGTTCCCGTAGCACAGATACGCAGTATTTT. Encoded protein: CASSQGSRSTDTQYF.

This clone was observed a single time. The chain is built from TRBV28 and TRBJ2-1, with D unresolved. The CDR3 is 13 residues long. Germline V lookup: CDR1 MDHEN, CDR2 SYDVKM. Between the trimmed V and J ends, which lost 1 base and 5 bases, there was a span of 6 bases. The CDR3 loop reads CASSLFLDNEQFF. For the CDR3, the DNA is TGTGCCAGCAGTTTATTCCTCGACAATGAGCAGTTCTTC.

This clone appeared once. The V and J genes are TRBV5-7 and TRBJ2-3, with a tentative D call TRBD2 (5 bases). TRBV5-7 is given ORF status, its function remaining uncertain. This CDR3 is 15 amino acids long. V lost 7 bases and J lost 2, with 17 bases in between. The CDR3 spells CASGPLEGTTDTQYF. The CDR3 nucleotides read TGTGCCAGCGGCCCCCTTGAGGGTACCACAGATACGCAGTATTTT.

The chain employs TRBV6-6 and TRBJ2-1; maybe TRBD2 (6 bases). Trimming pared 10 bases from V and 2 bases from J, leaving 21 bases between. The CDR3 extends over 16 amino acids. Per germline, CDR1 MNHNY and CDR2 SVGAGI (reference sequence). This chain's CDR3 is CATARGRLDAYNEQFF. Here the CDR3 DNA reads TGTGCCACCGCACGAGGAAGACTAGATGCCTACAATGAGCAGTTCTTC.

The V and J genes are TRBV28 and TRBJ1-1; 9 positions match TRBD1. With V trimmed by 4 bases and J by 1 base, 28 bases remained unmatched. Germline V lookup: CDR1 MDHEN, CDR2 SYDVKM. The CDR3 sequence is 23 residues long. The CDR3 sequence is CASSSVGLTGGGTRDAENTEAFF. The CDR3 bases are TGTGCCAGCAGTTCAGTGGGGTTAACAGGGGGCGGGACCCGAGACGCCGAGAACACTGAAGCTTTCTTT. The full variable domain, rest sourced from reference TRBV28 and TRBJ1-1, is DVKVTQSSRYLVKRTGEKVFLECVQDMDHENMFWYRQDPGLGLRLIYFSYDVKMKEKGDIPEGYSVSREKKERFSLILESASTNQTSMYLCASSSVGLTGGGTRDAENTEAFFGQGTRLTVV.

The V gene is TRBV6-4, the J gene TRBJ2-7; tentatively, D is TRBD2 (6 bases). Germline CDR1 and CDR2: MRHNA and SNTAGT. V was clipped by 3 bases and J by 2 bases, with 11 bases between them. This CDR3 is 14 amino acids long. CDR3 DNA sequence: TGTGCCAGCAGTGATTCGGAGGGCCCCTACGAGCAGTACTTC. Residues: CASSDSEGPYEQYF.

The chain uses TRBV28 and TRBJ2-1; the match to TRBD2 covers 8 bases. CDR1 and CDR2 (germline): MDHEN, SYDVKM. Trimming cost V 3 bases and J 2 bases; bases outside gene matches: 12. There are 18 residues in the CDR3. The CDR3 DNA follows: TGTGCCAGCAGTTTTATACTAGCGGCCTACAGGCCCTACAATGAGCAGTTCTTC. Translated: CASSFILAAYRPYNEQFF.

The chain uses TRBV10-3 and TRBJ2-5; 10 bases line up with TRBD2. Germline V lookup: CDR1 ENHRY, CDR2 SYGVKD. This CDR3 is 15 amino acids long. Germline trimming cut 4 bases from V and 5 bases from J; bases unmatched to any gene: 7. CDR3 bases: TGTGCCATCAGTGGTTCTAGCGGGAGTAGGGAGACCCAGTACTTC. It is translated as CAISGSSGSRETQYF.

The V gene is TRBV18, the J gene TRBJ1-3; no firm D call. V gave up 2 bases and J gave up 0 bases, with 11 bases separating them. The CDR3 consists of 16 residues. Germline V gene lookup returns CDR1 KGHSH and CDR2 LQKENI. The CDR3 is CASSPLARSSGNTIYF. The CDR3 DNA is TGTGCCAGCTCACCATTGGCCAGAAGCTCTGGAAACACCATATATTTT. The full variable domain, completed using reference TRBV18 and TRBJ1-3, is NAGVMQNPRHLVRRRGQEARLRCSPMKGHSHVYWYRQLPEEGLKFMVYLQKENIIDESGMPKERFSAEFPKEGPSILRIQQVVRGDSAAYFCASSPLARSSGNTIYFGEGSWLTVV.

The chain recombines TRBV5-5 with TRBJ1-5; D is unclear. Germline V gene data show CDR1 as SGHKS and CDR2 as YYEKEE (reference sequence). V lost 5 bases, J lost 3 bases, and 15 bases lay in between. The CDR3 is made up of 15 amino acids. In nucleotides, the CDR3 is TGTGCCAGCAGTAATCAGGAAAAGTCCAATCAGCCCCAGCATTTT. This encodes CASSNQEKSNQPQHF.

CDR3 DNA: TGTGCCAGCAGTTTATCTAGACGAGGAGGGGCCAACGTCCTGACTTTC. This encodes CASSLSRRGGANVLTF. V and J are TRBV27 and TRBJ2-6; no definite D call. The CDR3 is made up of 16 amino acids. Germline V gene data show CDR1 as MNHEY and CDR2 as SMNVEV (reference sequence). Trimming removed 0 bases from V and 4 bases from J, with 10 bases in between.

The chain joins TRBV6-1 to TRBJ2-3; 9 bases map to TRBD1. The CDR3 has 15 amino acids. Germline V gene data show CDR1 as MNHNS and CDR2 as SASEGT. The V and J ends lost 8 bases and 2 bases, in that order; junction bases with no gene match: 8. The CDR3 DNA reads as TGTGCCAGCGGAACTACAGGGGGCCTCACAGATACGCAGTATTTT. Protein product: CASGTTGGLTDTQYF.

The CDR3 bases are TGTGCCAGCAGCCGAATCCCCGTAACAGGGGGCACTGAAGCTTTCTTT. Translation gives CASSRIPVTGGTEAFF. This chain joins TRBV7-8 and TRBJ1-1; the match to TRBD1 covers 8 bases. The V gene end was trimmed by 5 bases and the J gene end by 4 bases; junction bases not matched to a gene: 12. The CDR3 contains 16 residues. Germline V gene data show CDR1 as SGHVS and CDR2 as FQNEAQ. Drawing the rest from reference TRBV7-8 and TRBJ1-1, the complete variable domain is GAGVSQSPRYKVAKRGQDVALRCDPISGHVSLFWYQQALGQGPEFLTYFQNEAQLDKSGLPSDRFFAERPEGSVSTLKIQRTQQEDSAVYLCASSRIPVTGGTEAFFGQGTRLTVV.

The chain has TRBV18 and TRBJ1-1; 8 bases are shared with TRBD1. Trimming took 5 bases from V and 10 from J; bases not matched to a gene: 6. This CDR3 is built from 12 residues. Germline CDR1 and CDR2: KGHSH and LQKENI. CDR3 amino acids: CASSRTGTLAFF. CDR3 coding DNA: TGTGCCAGCTCAAGGACAGGGACATTAGCTTTCTTT.

The rearrangement joins TRBV4-2 to TRBJ2-1; maybe TRBD2 (6 bases). The germline V and J ends were trimmed by 0 bases and 7 bases, with 22 bases remaining between them. The length of the CDR3 is 18 residues. Germline CDR1 reads LGHNA; CDR2 reads YNFKEQ. CDR3 bases: TGTGCCAGCAGCCAAGATCATGGAGGGAGTACCCGCGCGAATGAGCAGTTCTTC. Translating gives CASSQDHGGSTRANEQFF.

The J gene is TRBJ1-5, the V gene TRBV28, with TRBD1 identical over 7 bases. The germline gives CDR1 MDHEN, CDR2 SYDVKM. The CDR3 totals 18 residues. V lost 5 bases, J lost 0 bases, and 13 bases stayed unmatched. The CDR3 protein is CASSPPRDRDYSNQPQHF. CDR3 sequence (DNA): TGTGCCAGCAGTCCCCCCCGGGACAGAGACTATAGCAATCAGCCCCAGCATTTT. Drawing the rest from reference TRBV28 and TRBJ1-5, the complete variable domain is DVKVTQSSRYLVKRTGEKVFLECVQDMDHENMFWYRQDPGLGLRLIYFSYDVKMKEKGDIPEGYSVSREKKERFSLILESASTNQTSMYLCASSPPRDRDYSNQPQHFGDGTRLSIL.

The V call is TRBV28, the J call TRBJ1-5; TRBD1 is a possible D gene (5 bases). Trimming left V 6 bases short and J 5 bases short, with 17 bases between. The V gene's germline CDR1 is MDHEN and CDR2 SYDVKM. The CDR3 sequence is 15 residues long. CDR3: CASSRVRDFYQPQHF. The CDR3 coding sequence is TGTGCCAGCAGCAGGGTCAGGGACTTCTATCAGCCCCAGCATTTT.

This clone was observed a single time. The rearrangement joins TRBV28 to TRBJ1-1; D gene uncertain. The CDR3 contains 12 residues. CDR1 and CDR2 (germline): MDHEN, SYDVKM. V was clipped by 7 bases and J by 0 bases, with 6 bases between them. DNA of the CDR3: TGTGCCAGCACCAGAATGAACACTGAAGCTTTCTTT. Protein: CASTRMNTEAFF.

The rearrangement links TRBV10-3 to TRBJ1-5; D uncertain. Germline assignment: CDR1 ENHRY and CDR2 SYGVKD. Trimming cost V 4 bases and J 6 bases, with 16 bases left between them. The CDR3 totals 15 residues. Here the CDR3 reads CAISVGRSAGQPQHF. CDR3 DNA: TGTGCCATCAGTGTAGGACGGTCCGCGGGTCAGCCCCAGCATTTT.

The chain combines TRBV5-1 with TRBJ2-7; 11 bases are a match to TRBD1. There are 15 residues in the CDR3. Germline CDR1 reads SGHRS; CDR2 reads YFSETQ. V lost 4 bases to trimming and J lost 4 bases; unmatched junction nucleotides: 7. Here the CDR3 DNA reads TGCGCCAGCAGCCCATCGGGGACAGGGGGTTACGAGCAGTACTTC. This codes for CASSPSGTGGYEQYF. Filled out from reference TRBV5-1 and TRBJ2-7, the complete variable domain reads KAGVTQTPRYLIKTRGQQVTLSCSPISGHRSVSWYQQTPGQGLQFLFEYFSETQRNKGNFPGRFSGRQFSNSRSEMNVSTLELGDSALYLCASSPSGTGGYEQYFGPGTRLTVT.

CDR3 region: CSVDLAGANVLTF. DNA of the CDR3: TGCAGCGTTGATTTAGCTGGGGCCAACGTCCTGACTTTC. This chain uses TRBV29-1 with TRBJ2-6; D unclear. Germline CDR1 and CDR2: SQVTM and ANQGSEA. The CDR3 extends over 13 amino acids. The V end lost 3 bases, the J end lost 2 bases, and 5 bases lay between the germline ends.